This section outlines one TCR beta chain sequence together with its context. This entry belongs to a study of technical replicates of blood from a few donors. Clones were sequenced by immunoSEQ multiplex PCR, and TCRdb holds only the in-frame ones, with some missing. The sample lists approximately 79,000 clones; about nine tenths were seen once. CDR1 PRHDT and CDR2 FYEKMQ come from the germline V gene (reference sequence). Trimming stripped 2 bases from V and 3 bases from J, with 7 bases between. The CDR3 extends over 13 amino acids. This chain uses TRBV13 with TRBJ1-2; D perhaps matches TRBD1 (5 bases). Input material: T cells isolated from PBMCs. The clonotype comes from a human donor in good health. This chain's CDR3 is CASSLQGYYGYTF. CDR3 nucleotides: TGTGCCAGCAGCTTACAGGGATACTATGGCTACACCTTC.